This T cell receptor (beta chain) derives from a study of cytomegalovirus exposure and HLA in healthy donors. J was trimmed by 0 bases and V by 1 base; bases with no gene match: 8. Germline values: CDR1 SEHNR, CDR2 FQNEAQ (reference sequence). This CDR3 has 17 residues. Study-level findings and limits: A further, later analysis showed that HLA-associated TCR beta chains (compared with equally common others) were more clonally expanded.

The PCR employed 60 Vbeta primers together with 13 Jbeta primers. The method was immunoSEQ multiplex PCR; TCRdb's version includes in-frame clones alone and lacks a portion of them. Altogether about 190,000 clones are present, more than 75% being singletons, with the ten largest covering over 1%. For this clone: The antigen remains undetermined.

The source is a man aged 30-40 years in good health and CMV-seronegative. Material: PBMCs. The chain employs TRBV7-9 and TRBJ1-1; 7 nucleotides line up with TRBD1. This chain's CDR3 is CASSLVGRGQLNTEAFF. The CDR3 DNA sequence: TGTGCCAGCAGCTTAGTGGGGCGGGGACAGCTGAACACTGAAGCTTTCTTT.